These 21 T cell receptor beta chains came from one sample sequenced in a study of blood T cells in healthy people across ages. A sample-barcoded 5' primer and a J-beta primer mix were used in a second PCR of roughly 6 to 11 cycles. One entry per CDR3 protein, called by TCRdb with MiXCR from the 5' RACE reads. The sample has roughly 2 million distinct CDR3 sequences; roughly 50% are singletons. The sequenced sample consisted of blood. Every receptor here comes from a woman in her forties in good health.

This chain links TRBV28 with TRBJ2-7, with 7 bases lining up with TRBD1. This CDR3 spans 14 amino acids. Germline lookup yields CDR1 MDHEN and CDR2 SYDVKM. The trim removed 7 bases at V and 0 bases at J, leaving 6 bases unmatched. The CDR3 region has the DNA TGTGCCAGCACCATAGGACAGGCCTCCTACGAGCAGTACTTC. Translating it yields CASTIGQASYEQYF.

CDR3 sequence reads: CASRPWTANTEAFF. The CDR3 DNA reads TGTGCCAGCAGGCCTTGGACAGCGAACACTGAAGCTTTCTTT. This rearrangement joins TRBV12-3 or TRBV12-4 to TRBJ1-1; D possibly corresponds to TRBD1 (6 bases). CDR3 length equals 14 residues. Trimming pared 6 bases from V and 1 base from J, leaving 12 bases between.

J is TRBJ2-7 and V is TRBV18; D is perhaps TRBD2 (7 bases). V gave up 2 bases and J gave up 2 bases, with 13 bases separating them. Germline V gene lookup returns CDR1 KGHSH and CDR2 LQKENI. This CDR3 region has 15 residues. The CDR3 loop reads CASSPGGGGAYEQYF. In DNA, the CDR3 is TGTGCCAGCTCACCAGGGGGCGGGGGTGCCTACGAGCAGTACTTC.

This clonotype was observed a handful of times. The rearrangement joins TRBV9 to TRBJ1-4; D might be TRBD1 (6 bases). The germline V and J ends were trimmed by 3 bases and 4 bases, with 16 bases remaining between them. The CDR3 runs 16 residues. CDR1 is SGDLS and CDR2 is YYNGEE in the germline V gene. The CDR3 reads CASSGLETGLNEKLFF. The CDR3 DNA sequence: TGTGCCAGCAGCGGACTAGAGACAGGCCTTAATGAAAAACTGTTTTTT.

This chain joins TRBV10-3 and TRBJ2-3; maybe TRBD2 (5 bases). V lost 6 bases to trimming and J lost 5 bases, with 9 bases between them. In germline, CDR1 is ENHRY, CDR2 SYGVKD. This CDR3 is built from 12 residues. CDR3 amino acids: CAISPTKDTQYF. Here the CDR3 DNA reads TGTGCCATCAGCCCGACTAAAGATACGCAGTATTTT.

The chain couples TRBV6-6 to TRBJ1-2; no clear D. CDR3 size: 13 residues. Trimming stripped 4 bases from V and 3 bases from J, with 9 bases between. Germline values: CDR1 MNHNY, CDR2 SVGAGI (reference sequence). CDR3 nucleotides: TGTGCCAGCAGTTCGGACCCCGACTATGGCTACACCTTC. This codes for CASSSDPDYGYTF.

This chain joins TRBV20-1 and TRBJ2-1; 12 bases align to TRBD2. This CDR3 is 17 amino acids long. Germline-derived CDR1 and CDR2 are DFQATT and SNEGSKA (reference sequence). V was clipped by 0 bases and J by 3 bases; unmatched bases: 6. The CDR3 DNA sequence: TGCAGTGCTAGAGAACTAGCGGGGGGCCCCGTCTACAATGAGCAGTTCTTC. Translated: CSARELAGGPVYNEQFF.

This clonotype has only one observation. V usage is TRBV4-3 and J usage is TRBJ1-4; D may be TRBD1 (5 bases). This CDR3 has 15 amino acids. The V end was cut by 0 bases, the J end by 7 bases, with 12 bases between. Germline V CDR1 and CDR2: LGHNA, YSLEER. Written as DNA, the CDR3 is TGCGCCAGCAGCCAAGATGGGGGGGTTGGTGAAAAACTGTTTTTT. Translation: CASSQDGGVGEKLFF.

This rearrangement joins TRBV7-8 to TRBJ2-1; perhaps TRBD2 as D (6 bases). The germline V and J ends were trimmed by 5 bases and 4 bases, with 18 bases remaining between them. Germline V CDR1 and CDR2: SGHVS, FQNEAQ. The CDR3 is 16 residues long. The CDR3 DNA reads TGTGCCAGCAGCCTTAAAGGACTGGGGGGATACAATGAGCAGTTCTTC. It translates to CASSLKGLGGYNEQFF.

There are a few counts of this clonotype. V and J are TRBV12-3 or TRBV12-4 and TRBJ1-2, with D perhaps TRBD1 (5 bases). The CDR3 spans 13 residues. V gave up 6 bases and J gave up 7 bases, with 15 bases separating them. The CDR3 DNA follows: TGTGCCAGCAGCGTGACAGCTGCGAGTGGCTACACCTTC. It encodes CASSVTAASGYTF.

The chain employs TRBV29-1 and TRBJ2-2; a possible D gene is TRBD1 (6 bases). CDR3 length: 13 amino acids. CDR1 is SQVTM, CDR2 ANQGSEA, per germline. Trimming took off 4 bases at V and 6 bases at J, with 12 bases between the two ends. CDR3: CSVADRPPGELFF. The CDR3, as DNA: TGCAGCGTTGCTGACAGGCCCCCCGGGGAGCTGTTTTTT.

V and J are TRBV18 and TRBJ2-5, with D possibly being TRBD2 (5 bases). Germline CDR1 is KGHSH and CDR2 is LQKENI. The CDR3 sequence is 16 residues long. With 0 bases removed from V and 6 bases from J, the gap between germline ends came to 17 bases. CDR3 coding DNA: TGTGCCAGCTCACCACCGGCCGGGATTCAGCACAAGACCCAGTACTTC. Translating gives CASSPPAGIQHKTQYF.

Note on this clonotype: This could be a read error, since a much larger clone is one nucleotide away. The rearrangement links TRBV5-1 to TRBJ2-5; the D is unclear. The germline gives CDR1 SGHRS, CDR2 YFSETQ. CDR3 length: 13 residues. The V end lost 3 bases, the J end lost 1 base, and 7 bases lay between the germline ends. Here the CDR3 DNA reads TGCGCCAGCAGCTGGGAAGTCCAAGAGACCCAGTACTTC. Translated, it gives CASSWEVQETQYF.

This chain connects TRBV27 to TRBJ2-3; D remains unclear. The V and J ends lost 4 bases and 4 bases respectively, with 6 bases between them. CDR1 MNHEY and CDR2 SMNVEV come from the germline V gene (reference sequence). The CDR3 is 12 residues long. This CDR3 reads CASSSPADTQYF. CDR3 DNA: TGTGCCAGCAGTTCCCCCGCAGATACGCAGTATTTT.

Here the CDR3 reads CSARDRVRSGGAYNEQFF. The CDR3 DNA reads as TGCAGTGCTAGAGATCGGGTTAGGAGCGGGGGAGCCTACAATGAGCAGTTCTTC. The V gene is TRBV20-1, the J gene TRBJ2-1; 8 bases are shared with TRBD2. Per germline, CDR1 DFQATT and CDR2 SNEGSKA (reference sequence). The CDR3 length is 18 residues. The trim removed 0 bases at V and 2 bases at J, leaving 12 bases unmatched.

This chain links TRBV5-1 with TRBJ2-5; 9 bases line up with TRBD2. The V segment lost 0 bases and the J segment 5 bases; nucleotides outside the gene matches: 5. This CDR3 region has 15 residues. Germline assignment: CDR1 SGHRS and CDR2 YFSETQ. DNA for the CDR3: TGCGCCAGCAGCTTGGTGGGTAGCGGGGGCGAGACCCAGTACTTC. This translates into CASSLVGSGGETQYF.

The chain combines TRBV7-2 with TRBJ2-1, with 12 bases that match TRBD2. V lost 1 base to trimming and J lost 4 bases; unmatched junction nucleotides: 5. The CDR3 covers 17 residues. CDR1 is SGHTA and CDR2 is FQGNSA in the germline V gene. The CDR3 loop reads CASSLGLAGGNYNEQFF. The CDR3 nucleotides are TGTGCCAGCAGCTTAGGTCTAGCGGGGGGGAATTACAATGAGCAGTTCTTC.

The rearrangement joins TRBV20-1 to TRBJ2-5, with 9 bases matching TRBD1. Per germline, CDR1 DFQATT and CDR2 SNEGSKA (reference sequence). The CDR3 has 16 residues. The V segment lost 0 bases and the J segment 5 bases; nucleotides outside the gene matches: 10. The CDR3 nucleotides are TGCAGTGCTAGAGACCAAAACAGGGGGCTAAGGGAGACCCAGTACTTC. Encoded protein: CSARDQNRGLRETQYF.

This chain joins TRBV28 and TRBJ1-5; no clear D. Trimming cost V 3 bases and J 7 bases, with 13 bases left between them. There are 14 residues in the CDR3. CDR1 and CDR2 from the germline V gene are MDHEN and SYDVKM. The CDR3 DNA sequence: TGTGCCAGCAGTTTGCTTGGGGTAGGGCAGCCCCAGCATTTT. This codes for CASSLLGVGQPQHF.

The rearrangement uses TRBV6-5 and TRBJ2-5; D perhaps matches TRBD2 (5 bases). The J call is uncertain, as TRBJ2-7 better fits the DNA end. The CDR3 consists of 13 residues. Germline V gene lookup returns CDR1 MNHEY and CDR2 SVGAGI. This CDR3 is CASRDPGFYEQYF. DNA for the CDR3: TGTGCCAGCAGGGATCCGGGATTTTACGAGCAGTACTTC.

This clonotype appeared a few times. The CDR3 region has the DNA TGCGCCAGCAGCCAAGAGCTTGGACAGGGCTACAATGAGCAGTTCTTC. It codes for CASSQELGQGYNEQFF. This rearrangement joins TRBV4-3 to TRBJ2-1, with 8 bases that match TRBD1. The CDR3 totals 16 residues. Germline V gives CDR1 LGHNA, CDR2 YSLEER. The junction had 4 bases not matched to a gene; V was cut back by 0 bases and J by 3 bases.